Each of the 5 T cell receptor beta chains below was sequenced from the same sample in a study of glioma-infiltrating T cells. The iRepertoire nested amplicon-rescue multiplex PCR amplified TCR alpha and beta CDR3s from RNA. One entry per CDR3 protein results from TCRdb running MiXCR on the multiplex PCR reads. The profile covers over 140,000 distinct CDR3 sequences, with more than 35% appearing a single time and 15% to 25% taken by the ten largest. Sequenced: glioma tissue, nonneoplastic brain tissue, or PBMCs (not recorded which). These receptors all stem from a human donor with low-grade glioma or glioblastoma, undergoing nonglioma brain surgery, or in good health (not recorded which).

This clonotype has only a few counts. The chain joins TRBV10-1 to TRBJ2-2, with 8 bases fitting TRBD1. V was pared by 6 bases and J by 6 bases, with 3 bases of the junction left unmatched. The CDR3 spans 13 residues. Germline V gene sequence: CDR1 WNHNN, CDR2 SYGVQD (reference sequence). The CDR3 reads CASRDRESGELFF. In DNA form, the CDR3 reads TGCGCCAGCAGGGACAGGGAGTCCGGGGAGCTGTTTTTT.

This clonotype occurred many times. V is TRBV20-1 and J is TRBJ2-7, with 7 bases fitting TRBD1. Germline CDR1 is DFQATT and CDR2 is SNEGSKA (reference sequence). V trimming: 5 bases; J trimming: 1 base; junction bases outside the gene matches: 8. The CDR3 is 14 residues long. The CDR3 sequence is CSAGDRVGSYEQYF. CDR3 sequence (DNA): TGCAGTGCTGGCGACAGGGTCGGGTCCTACGAGCAGTACTTC.

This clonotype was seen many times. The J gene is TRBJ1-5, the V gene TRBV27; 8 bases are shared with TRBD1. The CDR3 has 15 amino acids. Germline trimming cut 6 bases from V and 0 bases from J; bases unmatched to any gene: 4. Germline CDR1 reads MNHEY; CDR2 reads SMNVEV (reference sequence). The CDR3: CASRSGQGSNQPQHF. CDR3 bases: TGTGCCAGCAGATCCGGACAGGGTAGCAATCAGCCCCAGCATTTT.

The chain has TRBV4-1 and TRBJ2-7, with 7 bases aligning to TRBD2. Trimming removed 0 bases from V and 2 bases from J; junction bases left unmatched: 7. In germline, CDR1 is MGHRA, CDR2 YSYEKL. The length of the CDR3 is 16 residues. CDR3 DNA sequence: TGCGCCAGCAGCCAAGATCGACTAGCCGTTACCTACGAGCAGTACTTC. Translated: CASSQDRLAVTYEQYF.

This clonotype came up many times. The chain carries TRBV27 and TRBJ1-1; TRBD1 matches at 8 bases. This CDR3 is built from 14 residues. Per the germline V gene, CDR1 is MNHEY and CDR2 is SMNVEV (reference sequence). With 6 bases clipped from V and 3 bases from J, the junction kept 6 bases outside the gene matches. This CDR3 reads CASSQDRGYTEAFF. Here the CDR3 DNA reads TGTGCCAGCAGCCAAGACAGGGGTTACACTGAAGCTTTCTTT.